This T cell receptor beta chain is from a study of CD8 T cells in ankylosing spondylitis (dated by TCRdb to the late 2010s). A note on the overall study: The study set out to find disease-linked TCR variants by profiling T cell receptor beta repertoires in ankylosing spondylitis patients and healthy donors. Peripheral blood was sampled, and synovial fluid was also collected from ankylosing spondylitis patients. In total, the full study cohort was made up of 108 healthy donors and 25 ankylosing spondylitis patients.

Overall study results and their limits: The disease-linked clones were reported to be significantly enriched in matched synovial fluid samples from ankylosing spondylitis patients. The disease-linked clones had a CD8+ phenotype and were found at relatively low frequencies in peripheral blood. Blood from ankylosing spondylitis patients appeared to be characterized by a TCR beta motif made up of about 8 highly homologous amino acid variants. Some of the motif variants had been reported before in the synovial fluid and blood of reactive arthritis patients, a finding that suggests common disease-initiation mechanisms.

In its sample, this clonotype was seen a few times. The clone's antigen remains unknown. Base qualities are missing; no much larger clone stands one base away. Data came from an Illumina HiSeq 2500. Quantitative 5'-RACE with molecular barcodes was the method used to prepare the TCR beta libraries. The study's own analysis went as follows. A new computational method, built on a probabilistic model of VDJ rearrangement, was used to identify disease-linked TCR variants. TCRdb reprocessing: public reads trimmed at Q25 with fastp, clones called with MiXCR, in-frame beta chains kept. Entries that share a CDR3 protein sequence are merged under the most common genes and DNA. The V and J calls were determined by TCRdb, not by the authors. Recorded for this sample are under 450,000 distinct CDR3 sequences; approximately 17% of them occurred a single time. The top ten clones comprise approximately 0.97% of the sample.

The sequence derives from a male donor with ankylosing spondylitis. Material for sequencing was blood, either unsorted or a sorted T cell fraction (not recorded which).

The DNA sequence reads TGTGCCAGCAGCCATGCGGGAGGCAATGAGCAGTTCTTC. Its protein reads: CASSHAGGNEQFF. The V gene is TRBV14 and the J gene is TRBJ2-1; TRBD2 agrees with 8 junctional bases. Including the terminal cysteine and phenylalanine, the CDR3 comprises 13 residues. The read is trimmed to its CDR3 DNA, 39 bases read in frame from base 1. The V end gives up 3 bases and the J end 6 bases, leaving 1 base in the junction not matched to a gene. The germline V gene yields SGHDN for CDR1 and FVKESK for CDR2.